A selection of T cell receptor beta chains follows, all from one sample in a study of memory CD4+ T cells and cytomegalovirus serostatus. TCRdb keeps only in-frame clones here, not all; method: immunoSEQ multiplex PCR. Here the sample spans around 33,000 clones, under 80% being singletons. Sequenced material: memory CD4+ T cells from blood. The receptors were gathered from an adult in good health and CMV-seronegative. Some clones in this sample may be carry-over from other donors' samples. Each CDR3 is given without its conserved first and last residue. Fields, in order: V gene, clone size, CDR3 protein. Clone size, where shown, is once, few, many, or a class for clones that have expanded.

>TRBV4-2|.
ASSREGANYEQY
>TRBV7-8|.
ASGSGGNQPQH
>TRBV2|.
ASSAQGQSTGELF
>TRBV18|few
ASSPKVTEAF
>TRBV19|.
ASSPLKYTEAF
>TRBV5-1|.
ASSLRSVEAF
>TRBV5-1|.
ASSDQGLHTEAF
>TRBV6-5|.
ASSRGVRNQPQH
>TRBV13|few
ASSLGGNRGQETQY
>TRBV5-1|.
ASSLTGRNTEAF
>TRBV30|.
AWSSMVGYT
>TRBV2|.
ARGGAVGNQPQH
>TRBV4-2|.
ASSQAASGGSTQY
>TRBV6-1|.
ASSRTDPDTIY
>TRBV6-1|.
ASIGAGSYEQY
>TRBV6-5|.
ASSYKGRYT
>TRBV30|few
AWSRGTARASEQY
>TRBV11-2|.
ASSLGAGDTGELF
>TRBV19|.
ASSTGTGGFGYT
>TRBV7-9|once
ASSPVGGNTEAF
>TRBV5-4|.
ASSSDRGQEQY
>TRBV29-1|.
SVATGREDSPLH
>TRBV28|.
ASSFEAKRAQF
>TRBV27|.
AARDSSSLNTEAF
>TRBV9|.
ASSAGPYTQY
>TRBV5-4|.
ASSRQGEMGYT
>TRBV7-2|.
ASSPNPGPNEQF
>TRBV4-2|.
ASSQDRGASTDTQY
>TRBV27|once
ASSISGQNYGYT
>TRBV6-5|.
ASSYSRQGATDTQY
>TRBV6-1|.
ASSIETGVTGELF
>TRBV5-6|.
ASSFVRGTDTQY
>TRBV11-2|.
ASSLQLDNEQF
>TRBV15|.
ATSRGTGSAGELF
>TRBV11-2|.
ASSLGGRGRQGAF
>TRBV28|.
ASTGLDSTDTQY
>TRBV4-2|once
ASSQDPNSQETQY
>TRBV6-4|few
ASSVEGGTDSPLH
>TRBV12-2|.
ASRLWQDSGNTIY
>TRBV4-2|.
ASSQERLAGGEQY
>TRBV6-1|.
ASSGLRGIRAITEAF
>TRBV6-5|.
ASSYSFTATNEKLF
>TRBV7-8|.
ASSSRTATYEQY
>TRBV11-2|.
ASSFYGGATDTQY
>TRBV10-1|few
ASSETGTGALH